This T cell receptor (beta chain) was observed in a study of shared clonotypes between healthy human individuals. As concerns this clone: Other DNA sequences from this sample encode an identical CDR3 as well.

Using immunoSEQ multiplex PCR, the repertoire was profiled, and TCRdb retains in-frame clones only, with some absent. The sample has some 2 million clones, 90% to 95% seen once; the top ten hold around 0.13%. The sequence was obtained from a man aged 18 to 29 in good health. The sequenced sample consisted of naive CD4+ T cells sorted from blood. Subset in this sample: CD45RA+ positively selected.

CDR3 DNA: TGTGCCAGCAGCCTGCAGGGTCCCAACTATGGCTACACCTTC. Translating it yields CASSLQGPNYGYTF. The genes are TRBV5-4 and TRBJ1-2; D possibly corresponds to TRBD1 (5 bases). The ends were cut back, 4 bases at V and 2 bases at J, with 12 bases in the middle. Germline CDR1 reads SGHNT; CDR2 reads YYREEE (reference sequence). The CDR3 has 14 amino acids.